This TCR beta chain was sequenced for a study of CD8+ T cells in alopecia areata. In the study overall: Once tofacitinib had been taken for 6 to 18 months, 6 months off drug followed. Whole-study findings and limits: Researchers report lesional scalp, most notably alopecia totalis/universalis, outstripped normal scalp in clonality.

Concerning this clone: Its target is unknown.

Sequencing templates came from extracted RNA that was reverse transcribed into cDNA. Sequencing was performed with immunoSEQ multiplex PCR; in TCRdb, only in-frame clones are kept and a portion is missing. Among about 270,000 clones listed, roughly 60% were seen once. The CDR3 runs 12 residues. The V end lost 3 bases, the J end lost 4 bases, and 9 bases lay between the germline ends. Germline-derived CDR1 and CDR2 are SQVTM and ANQGSEA. Documented treatment: oral pan-JAK inhibitor, 5-10 mg twice daily. This receptor was identified in a human donor with alopecia areata. The starting material was CD4+ T cells sorted from blood, obtained around week 54, from a patient treated with tofacitinib. The rearrangement links TRBV29-1 to TRBJ2-5, with D possibly TRBD1 on 6 matching bases. CDR3 in amino acids: CSVDIRGETQYF. Here the CDR3 DNA reads TGCAGCGTTGATATCAGGGGAGAGACCCAGTACTTC.